These 26 T cell receptor beta chains were all obtained from the same sample, sequenced in a study of human T cells and chemical hapten exposure. TCRdb reprocessed the RACE reads with MiXCR, giving one entry per CDR3 protein. Of 300,000 to 450,000 distinct CDR3 sequences listed, over 5% are singletons. The time point: pre-sensitization, week 0. The treatment is: therapeutic diphenylcyclopropenone sensitization with weekly scalp DPC. The sample in question was whole blood, obtained in connection with sensitization to the hapten diphenylcyclopropenone (DPC). The receptors were sampled from a woman between 18 and 29 years old with alopecia areata. Some clones in this sample may be carry-over from other donors' samples.

This clonotype was observed a handful of times. V gene TRBV7-2 combines with J gene TRBJ1-2, with 9 bases identical to TRBD1. Unmatched junction bases numbered 8, after V lost 5 bases and J lost 4 bases. The CDR3 is made up of 15 amino acids. Germline CDR1 is SGHTA and CDR2 is FQGNSA. CDR3 region: CASSRDRDRFYGYTF. The CDR3 coding sequence is TGTGCCAGCAGCCGGGACAGGGATCGCTTCTATGGCTACACCTTC.

The chain couples TRBV12-3 or TRBV12-4 to TRBJ2-7, with D unresolved. V was pared by 5 bases and J by 6 bases, with 11 bases between. This CDR3 comprises 12 residues. The CDR3 DNA sequence: TGTGCCAGCAGTCCGGACGGGCGCGAGCAGTACTTC. Amino acid sequence: CASSPDGREQYF.

In its sample, this clonotype was seen many times. The chain joins TRBV7-2 to TRBJ1-1; the D is unclear. CDR1 SGHTA and CDR2 FQGNSA come from the germline V gene. V was cut by 4 bases and J by 6 bases, with 12 bases left in between. The CDR3 sequence is 13 residues long. CDR3 bases: TGTGCCAGCAGCTCCCTGGGTCTCGCTGAAGCTTTCTTT. Translation: CASSSLGLAEAFF.

This clonotype was counted ten times or more. The V and J genes are TRBV3-1 and TRBJ2-7; 11 nucleotides match TRBD2. CDR1 LGHDT and CDR2 YNNKEL come from the germline V gene (reference sequence). V dropped 4 bases and J dropped 2; count of bases not matched to a gene: 1. This CDR3 region has 14 residues. CDR3 region: CASSPGLAAYEQYF. The DNA of the CDR3 is TGTGCCAGCAGCCCGGGACTAGCGGCCTACGAGCAGTACTTC.

This clonotype was found a few times. The chain recombines TRBV15 with TRBJ2-3; the D is unclear. The CDR3 length is 15 residues. The V gene's germline CDR1 is LNHNV and CDR2 YYDKDF (reference sequence). The V end was cut by 0 bases, the J end by 0 bases, with 7 bases between. For the CDR3, the DNA is TGTGCCACCAGCAGAGAGGGAAGGAGCACAGATACGCAGTATTTT. The encoded protein is CATSREGRSTDTQYF.

This clonotype has at least ten counts. V and J are TRBV7-2 and TRBJ2-5; 10 nucleotides agree with TRBD1. The CDR3 has 15 amino acids. CDR1 and CDR2 from the germline V gene are SGHTA and FQGNSA. The ends lost 5 bases at V and 4 bases at J; junction bases unmatched: 7. DNA for the CDR3: TGTGCCAGCAGCCCCGGGACAGGGGTTGTAGAGACCCAGTACTTC. Translated: CASSPGTGVVETQYF.

The chain links TRBV4-2 to TRBJ1-1, with D hard to call. Trimming stripped 3 bases from V and 5 bases from J, with 13 bases between. This CDR3 is built from 14 residues. Germline V gene lookup returns CDR1 LGHNA and CDR2 YNFKEQ. As DNA, the CDR3 is TGTGCCAGCAGCCACCCCCCCCAGGAAACTGAAGCTTTCTTT. Translation: CASSHPPQETEAFF.

This clonotype showed up many times. The chain joins TRBV20-1 to TRBJ1-1; D ambiguous. CDR1 is DFQATT, CDR2 SNEGSKA, per germline (reference sequence). V was clipped by 3 bases and J by 0 bases, with 5 bases between them. The CDR3 sequence is 12 residues long. CDR3 nucleotide sequence: TGCAGTGCTAGGAGGCTGAACACTGAAGCTTTCTTT. It encodes CSARRLNTEAFF.

This clonotype has at least ten counts. The chain is built from TRBV24-1 and TRBJ2-3; the D call may be TRBD1 or TRBD2 (7 bases each). The V end was cut by 2 bases, the J end by 4 bases, with 21 bases between. Looked up from germline, CDR1 is KGHDR and CDR2 is SFDVKD. CDR3 length: 18 amino acids. The CDR3 region has the DNA TGTGCCACCAGTGATTCCAGGGGGGGACAGAGACACCCAGATACGCAGTATTTT. This encodes CATSDSRGGQRHPDTQYF.

This chain links TRBV20-1 with TRBJ2-3, with 10 positions matching TRBD1. There are 14 residues in the CDR3. J was trimmed by 3 bases and V by 5 bases; bases with no gene match: 5. CDR1 and CDR2 from the germline V gene are DFQATT and SNEGSKA (reference sequence). This CDR3 reads CSAGGQGTTDTQYF. The DNA for the CDR3 is TGCAGTGCTGGGGGACAGGGGACGACAGATACGCAGTATTTT.

This clonotype was seen repeatedly, ten times or more. The chain employs TRBV29-1 and TRBJ2-5, with TRBD2 matching 8 bases. Germline V gene lookup returns CDR1 SQVTM and CDR2 ANQGSEA. CDR3 length: 14 amino acids. The V gene end was trimmed by 7 bases and the J gene end by 3 bases; junction bases not matched to a gene: 10. The CDR3 protein is CSASGGEGEETQYF. CDR3 sequence (DNA): TGCAGCGCCAGCGGGGGAGAGGGGGAAGAGACCCAGTACTTC.

The chain carries TRBV5-1 and TRBJ2-2; 9 bases align to TRBD2. The CDR3 length is 16 residues. Germline trimming cut 3 bases from V and 3 bases from J; bases unmatched to any gene: 6. CDR1 and CDR2 from the germline V gene are SGHRS and YFSETQ. DNA of the CDR3: TGCGCCAGCAGCTCGCTGACTAGCGGTTACACCGGGGAGCTGTTTTTT. Amino acids: CASSSLTSGYTGELFF.

Only a few counts were recorded for this clonotype. The gene calls are TRBV5-1 and TRBJ1-4; possible D gene TRBD1, 5 bases. Germline CDR1 is SGHRS and CDR2 is YFSETQ. This CDR3 region has 15 residues. Trimming took 0 bases from V and 7 from J, leaving 13 bases between them. CDR3 nucleotide sequence: TGCGCCAGCAGCTTGGATATTCTCGGGGGTGAAAAACTGTTTTTT. Translating gives CASSLDILGGEKLFF.

This clonotype has a count of ten or more. This chain connects TRBV6-5 to TRBJ2-7; D gene unclear. The CDR3 is made up of 12 amino acids. Trimming pared 6 bases from V and 4 bases from J, leaving 10 bases between. CDR1 is MNHEY and CDR2 is SVGAGI in the germline V gene. In DNA, the CDR3 is TGTGCCAGCAGCTCGACCATGTACGAGCAGTACTTC. The encoded protein is CASSSTMYEQYF.

J is TRBJ1-2 and V is TRBV6-2 or TRBV6-3; 8 bases fit TRBD1. The CDR3 spans 13 residues. Germline V gene data show CDR1 as MNHEY and CDR2 as SVGEGT. Trimming removed 5 bases from V and 8 bases from J; junction bases left unmatched: 7. The CDR3 here is CASSQGQVRGYTF. The CDR3 DNA is TGTGCCAGCAGTCAGGGACAGGTTCGGGGCTACACCTTC.

This clonotype has just a few counts. V is TRBV6-5 and J is TRBJ2-5; 10 bases fit TRBD1. The length of the CDR3 is 14 residues. Germline loops: CDR1 MNHEY, CDR2 SVGAGI. V shed 8 bases, J shed 5 bases, and the junction held 8 bases outside the gene matches. The CDR3 nucleotides read TGTGCCAGCGGACAGGGGGATTTGTTGGAGACCCAGTACTTC. It translates to CASGQGDLLETQYF.

This clonotype was seen a few times. The chain uses TRBV7-9 and TRBJ2-5, with TRBD2 as a possible D gene (7 bases). The CDR3 runs 14 residues. Trimming pared 6 bases from V and 5 bases from J, leaving 16 bases between. The germline gives CDR1 SEHNR, CDR2 FQNEAQ (reference sequence). This CDR3 reads CASRQSGGEETQYF. CDR3 DNA: TGTGCCAGCAGGCAATCGGGGGGCGAGGAGACCCAGTACTTC.

This clonotype was counted at least ten times. The chain is built from TRBV3-1 and TRBJ1-3; D unclear. Trimming took off 4 bases at V and 0 bases at J, with 7 bases between the two ends. The CDR3 runs 14 residues. Germline values: CDR1 LGHDT, CDR2 YNNKEL (reference sequence). The CDR3 region is CASSPASSGNTIYF. CDR3 nucleotide sequence: TGTGCCAGCAGCCCCGCCAGCTCTGGAAACACCATATATTTT.

This clonotype was recorded at least ten times. The gene calls are TRBV7-8 and TRBJ1-1; D call uncertain. With 5 bases removed from V and 1 base from J, the gap between germline ends came to 11 bases. The CDR3 is 14 amino acids. The germline V gene encodes CDR1 SGHVS and CDR2 FQNEAQ. CDR3 sequence reads: CASSPREKNTEAFF. CDR3 coding DNA: TGTGCCAGCAGCCCGAGGGAGAAGAACACTGAAGCTTTCTTT.

This clonotype was found many times. The chain couples TRBV4-2 to TRBJ2-3; D is unclear. Trimming removed 0 bases from V and 4 bases from J, with 14 bases in between. Germline V lookup: CDR1 LGHNA, CDR2 YNFKEQ. This CDR3 contains 16 residues. The CDR3 spells CASSQDWTTGPDTQYF. The CDR3 bases are TGTGCCAGCAGCCAAGATTGGACCACGGGCCCAGATACGCAGTATTTT.

The table lists this clonotype with a few counts. V is TRBV7-2 and J is TRBJ1-6; D remains unclear. CDR1 SGHTA and CDR2 FQGNSA come from the germline V gene. The CDR3 has 13 amino acids. Trimming took off 6 bases at V and 4 bases at J, with 7 bases between the two ends. CDR3 in amino acids: CASRVEYNSPLHF. The CDR3 nucleotides read TGTGCCAGCAGGGTAGAGTATAATTCACCCCTCCACTTT.

The chain recombines TRBV29-1 with TRBJ2-7; D ambiguous. Germline CDR1 is SQVTM and CDR2 is ANQGSEA. This CDR3 spans 12 amino acids. V lost 3 bases and J lost 2, with 8 bases in between. This chain's CDR3 is CSVEVDPYEQYF. DNA of the CDR3: TGCAGCGTTGAGGTCGATCCCTACGAGCAGTACTTC.

This chain links TRBV7-2 with TRBJ2-2; the D gene is possibly TRBD1 (6 bases). The V end was cut by 5 bases, the J end by 0 bases, with 13 bases between. This CDR3 region has 16 residues. Germline V gives CDR1 SGHTA, CDR2 FQGNSA. As DNA, the CDR3 is TGTGCCAGCAGCCCACAGGGTCAAACGAACACCGGGGAGCTGTTTTTT. Its protein is CASSPQGQTNTGELFF. The full variable domain, rest sourced from reference TRBV7-2 and TRBJ2-2, is GAGVSQSPSNKVTEKGKDVELRCDPISGHTALYWYRQSLGQGLEFLIYFQGNSAPDKSGLPSDRFSAERTGGSVSTLTIQRTQQEDSAVYLCASSPQGQTNTGELFFGEGSRLTVL.

This clonotype showed up just a few times. The chain recombines TRBV11-2 with TRBJ2-5; D possibly corresponds to TRBD2 (5 bases). The length of the CDR3 is 13 residues. Germline V gene data show CDR1 as SGHAT and CDR2 as FQNNGV. The V end lost 7 bases, the J end lost 1 base, and 10 bases lay between the germline ends. As DNA, the CDR3 is TGTGCCAGCAACCGGGGAACCCAAGAGACCCAGTACTTC. It is translated as CASNRGTQETQYF.

The chain carries TRBV3-1 and TRBJ2-1, with 10 bases identical to TRBD2. Germline V gene data show CDR1 as LGHDT and CDR2 as YNNKEL (reference sequence). Trimming removed 7 bases from V and 8 bases from J; junction bases left unmatched: 20. This CDR3 is 18 amino acids long. The CDR3: CASNLATAGGLYPDEQFF. The CDR3 DNA reads TGTGCCAGCAACCTCGCCACAGCGGGGGGGCTTTACCCGGATGAGCAGTTCTTC.

This clonotype was counted between two and nine times. The CDR3 region has the DNA TGTGCCAGCAGCCCTCACCAGCGGAGCACAGATACGCAGTATTTT. Translation gives CASSPHQRSTDTQYF. The rearrangement uses TRBV9 and TRBJ2-3, with a weak D call TRBD2 (5 bases). Germline CDR1 and CDR2: SGDLS and YYNGEE. The V and J ends lost 4 bases and 0 bases respectively, with 12 bases between them. The CDR3 extends over 15 amino acids.